This T cell receptor (beta chain) was recovered during a study of shared clonotypes between healthy human individuals (dated by TCRdb to about 2020). With regard to the full study: The cohort comprised a couple of women and a few men aged 18 to 49 years. For each donor, CD4 naive and CD4 memory were each given three plates, CD8 naive was given two plates, and CD8 memory was given one plate. Different laboratories and diverse techniques were used to prepare libraries and sequence TCR repertoires, to increase sequencing depth and limit assay-specific biases. Per donor, leukapheresis produced somewhere between about 0.94 and 9 billion PBMCs. The study deeply sequenced blood TCR repertoires of five healthy adults to estimate repertoire size and the extent of clonotype sharing between individuals.

Using the deep immunoSEQ assay, TCR CDR3 regions were amplified from genomic DNA by multiplex PCR. Extracted genomic DNA from each cell subset was spread evenly across all wells of several immunoSEQ 96-well plates, with each plate serving as a replicate. For sorted subsets, 200 to 250 ng of genomic DNA, equivalent to tens of thousands of T cell genomes, went into each replicate PCR. The purified libraries were quantified using a Qubit 3.0 fluorometer, sized with a Bioanalyzer 2100, and then quantified again using the KAPA Library Quantification kit. Every immunoSEQ 96-well plate was sequenced on a separate single-read 150-cycle Illumina NextSeq 550 flow cell. Regarding the original processing steps: Because the immunoSEQ output held only junctional sequences and lacked quality scores, the filtering could not match the filtering applied to full-length reads. To assign V/J genes and CDR3, sequences were annotated using PyIR, a Python wrapper for IgBLAST v1.9, with IMGT germline references. Reads were removed for weak V/J assignments (E-value above 1e-6), missing CDR3, stop codons, out-of-frame junctions, or ambiguous translated residues. V3J clonotypes were defined by identical inferred V gene, J gene, and CDR3 amino acid sequence. To compute the percentage overlap between repertoires, the number of shared unique clonotypes was divided by the size of the smaller repertoire. Repertoire richness was assessed with RTK rarefaction, the Chao1 estimator, and Recon v2.1 estimates of unobserved clonotypes. For all TCRbeta clonotypes obtained by the gDNA method from a few donors, generation probabilities were computed with OLGA. The source is immuneACCESS, and TCRdb retained only in-frame sequences with V and J called. Part of the clones is not carried over; for the studies checked, unresolved V genes explain less than half of this, and the remainder is unexplained. From that table come the V and J calls and clone size; the DNA was used to work out D and trimming. The sample table holds roughly 1 million clones, of which about 70% were seen once. The ten largest clonotypes hold approximately 1.5% of the sample.

This clone was seen only once. Its target antigen remains unknown. Base quality data are lacking; no much larger clone is found one base away. CDR1 SGHNT and CDR2 YENEEA were looked up in the germline V gene. V is cut by 5 bases and J by 1 base, and the space between the germline ends is 5 bases. CDR3 length: 13 amino acids, cysteine to phenylalanine. Only the CDR3 region is kept as DNA, spanning 39 bases read in frame from base 1. The paper's findings and limits, for the study overall: Naive subsets generally had larger estimated clonotype richness than memory subsets did. Pairwise subsampling led to the expectation that sequencing depth would affect the degree of clonotype sharing among donors. Incomplete sequencing was indicated by rarefaction of sorted-subset datasets, despite the large sequencing depth. About 5% of naive CD4, 3.5% of naive CD8, around 2.3% of memory CD4, and 0.4% of memory CD8 clonotypes were shared across a few donors. Higher generation probabilities were observed for clonotypes shared by all four sorted-subset donors than for non-shared clonotypes. The small number of donors limited the genetic and exposure-history diversity represented. Sampling was limited to blood, and TCR repertoires in tissue likely differ from TCR repertoires in blood.

Healthy HIV-negative adults with no recently reported acute infections or vaccinations were included as donors. Only Caucasian adults living in Nashville, Tennessee, USA were represented among the donors. CD4+ T cells were enriched through magnetic negative selection, after which naive cells were positively selected on CD45RA and the remaining negative fraction served as the memory subset. Blood was collected by leukapheresis, and PBMCs were isolated by Ficoll-Histopaque density gradient centrifugation and then cryopreserved in liquid nitrogen vapor phase. Analytical flow cytometry was used to check the purity and quantity of every magnetically sorted T cell population. From each sorted fraction, genomic DNA was isolated and quantified by UV absorbance on a Nanodrop 2000c.

The receptor chain draws on TRBV11-3 and TRBJ2-2; too little of a D gene remains to name it. The sample was memory CD4+ T cells sorted from blood. In light of the paper, this sample's cell subset or site label describes: CD45RA-negative fraction. This clonotype was obtained from a young man in good health. The CDR3 corresponds to CASSRGNTGELFF. The bases read TGTGCCAGCAGCCGTGGGAACACCGGGGAGCTGTTTTTT.